What follows are 21 T cell receptor beta chains derived from one specimen sequenced in a study of CD8 T cells in ankylosing spondylitis. Study-wide findings and caveats: A motif in TCR beta, a set of roughly eight highly homologous variants, appeared characteristic of ankylosing spondylitis blood.

Their recognized antigens are unknown. TCRdb re-analysed the 5' RACE reads in MiXCR, keeping a single row per CDR3 protein. Seen here are 500,000 to 550,000 distinct CDR3 sequences, roughly an eighth observed once, and the top ten hold over 6.5%. Sequenced sample: blood, either unsorted or a sorted T cell fraction (not recorded which). The source of these receptors is a male donor with ankylosing spondylitis.

For the CDR3, the DNA is TGTGCCAGCAGCAAGACTAGCGGGAGCTCCTACGAGCAGTACTTC. This encodes CASSKTSGSSYEQYF. The chain recombines TRBV7-6 with TRBJ2-7; 12 positions agree with TRBD2. The germline gives CDR1 SGHVS, CDR2 FNYEAQ. V dropped 5 bases and J dropped 0; count of bases not matched to a gene: 2. The CDR3 totals 15 residues.

This sequence joins TRBV5-6 and TRBJ1-2; 7 bases are shared with TRBD1. The CDR3 is 14 residues long. The germline V gene has CDR1 SGHDT and CDR2 YYEEEE. Germline trimming cut 3 bases from V and 3 bases from J; bases unmatched to any gene: 5. The CDR3: CASSSDRADYGYTF. The CDR3 DNA follows: TGTGCCAGCAGCTCTGACAGGGCGGACTATGGCTACACCTTC.

The CDR3 here is CSARGVRIETQYF. The CDR3 coding sequence is TGCAGTGCTAGAGGGGTGAGAATAGAGACCCAGTACTTC. This chain connects TRBV20-1 to TRBJ2-5; D not certain. Germline values: CDR1 DFQATT, CDR2 SNEGSKA (reference sequence). V dropped 1 base and J dropped 4 bases, with 10 bases sitting between them. This CDR3 spans 13 amino acids.

This chain connects TRBV7-2 to TRBJ2-1; TRBD2 matches 9 bases. J was trimmed by 7 bases and V by 7 bases; bases with no gene match: 17. The CDR3 spans 17 residues. Looked up from germline, CDR1 is SGHTA and CDR2 is FQGNSA. The DNA of the CDR3 is TGTGCCAGCATACCCGAGGGCGGGAGGGCCCTCCGGAATGAGCAGTTCTTC. Protein sequence: CASIPEGGRALRNEQFF.

This clonotype was seen more than once but under ten times. V usage is TRBV20-1 and J usage is TRBJ2-5; TRBD2 might be the D (5 bases). Trimming took off 2 bases at V and 3 bases at J, with 13 bases between the two ends. The length of the CDR3 is 14 residues. Germline CDR1 reads DFQATT; CDR2 reads SNEGSKA (reference sequence). The DNA for the CDR3 is TGCAGTGCTAGAACACCCTTGGGAGAAGAGACCCAGTACTTC. It yields the protein CSARTPLGEETQYF.

This clonotype was seen ten or more times. This chain uses TRBV29-1 with TRBJ2-3; 10 positions match TRBD1. J was trimmed by 4 bases and V by 5 bases; bases with no gene match: 15. This CDR3 comprises 17 residues. Germline assignment: CDR1 SQVTM and CDR2 ANQGSEA. CDR3 loop: CSVHAPTRTGGADTQYF. The CDR3 nucleotides read TGCAGCGTTCACGCCCCGACCCGGACAGGGGGGGCAGATACGCAGTATTTT.

The chain has TRBV19 and TRBJ1-5, with D uncertain. CDR3 length equals 15 residues. The V gene's germline CDR1 is LNHDA and CDR2 SQIVND (reference sequence). The V gene lost 1 base and the J gene lost 4 bases, with 11 bases spanning the gap. DNA of the CDR3: TGTGCCAGTAGTATAGCCCGGACTGGGAATCAGCCCCAGCATTTT. It encodes CASSIARTGNQPQHF.

The table lists this clonotype with a few counts. CDR3 sequence: CSVEDSPDEQFF. In nucleotides, the CDR3 is TGCAGCGTTGAGGATAGCCCCGATGAGCAGTTCTTC. The V and J genes are TRBV29-1 and TRBJ2-1; D is undetermined. Deletions cut 3 bases from V and 8 bases from J, with 11 bases between. The CDR3 length is 12 residues. In germline, CDR1 is SQVTM, CDR2 ANQGSEA.

This clonotype was picked up a small number of times. The rearrangement joins TRBV6-1 to TRBJ1-1; D possibly corresponds to TRBD1 (5 bases). The CDR3 runs to 13 residues. In germline, CDR1 is MNHNS, CDR2 SASEGT. V was clipped by 4 bases and J by 5 bases, with 11 bases between them. CDR3 sequence reads: CASSGDRWTEAFF. Written as DNA, the CDR3 is TGTGCCAGCAGTGGAGACAGATGGACTGAAGCTTTCTTT.

This rearrangement joins TRBV20-1 to TRBJ2-7; 9 positions match TRBD1. Trimming cost V 3 bases and J 6 bases; bases outside gene matches: 3. Germline CDR1 and CDR2: DFQATT and SNEGSKA (reference sequence). The CDR3 sequence is 12 residues long. CDR3 protein: CSARRDRAEQYF. CDR3 nucleotide sequence: TGCAGTGCTAGGAGGGACAGGGCCGAGCAGTACTTC.

This clonotype was seen ten or more times. The chain couples TRBV7-2 to TRBJ2-1; 11 bases fit TRBD2. Unmatched junction bases numbered 5, after V lost 0 bases and J lost 7 bases. Germline V CDR1 and CDR2: SGHTA, FQGNSA. The CDR3 spans 16 residues. DNA of the CDR3: TGTGCCAGCAGCTTAGCGGTTTCTAGCGGGAGGAATGAGCAGTTCTTC. This gives the protein CASSLAVSSGRNEQFF.

This clonotype was counted only a few times. This rearrangement joins TRBV24-1 to TRBJ1-1; no reliable D call. This CDR3 is 14 amino acids long. Germline V gives CDR1 KGHDR, CDR2 SFDVKD. V lost 5 bases and J lost 1, with 10 bases in between. CDR3 DNA: TGTGCCACCAGTGCCGGACGGGGGAACACTGAAGCTTTCTTT. Amino acids: CATSAGRGNTEAFF.

The genes are TRBV6-5 and TRBJ2-7; TRBD2 agrees at 10 bases. This CDR3 comprises 14 residues. Germline trimming cut 6 bases from V and 6 bases from J; bases unmatched to any gene: 8. Germline V gene sequence: CDR1 MNHEY, CDR2 SVGAGI. CDR3 DNA sequence: TGTGCCAGCAGCTCCTCCCTAGCGGGAGTCGAGCAGTACGTC. This translates into CASSSSLAGVEQYV.

The chain combines TRBV6-2 or TRBV6-3 with TRBJ2-2; D is undetermined. The CDR3 length is 15 residues. V lost 5 bases to trimming and J lost 4 bases, with 14 bases between them. Germline-derived CDR1 and CDR2 are MNHEY and SVGEGT. The CDR3 sequence is CASSPPRLLTGELFF. The DNA for the CDR3 is TGTGCCAGCAGTCCCCCGAGACTTCTCACCGGGGAGCTGTTTTTT.

This clonotype was seen more than once but under ten times. The V gene is TRBV11-2, the J gene TRBJ2-1, with a possible D match to TRBD1 (5 bases). In germline, CDR1 is SGHAT, CDR2 FQNNGV. The length of the CDR3 is 16 residues. Trimming removed 5 bases from V and 4 bases from J, with 18 bases in between. CDR3: CASSRYMTDGYNEQFF. CDR3 sequence (DNA): TGTGCCAGCAGCCGCTATATGACAGACGGATACAATGAGCAGTTCTTC.

V usage is TRBV11-2 and J usage is TRBJ1-1; D call uncertain. The CDR3 runs 13 residues. CDR1 and CDR2 from the germline V gene are SGHAT and FQNNGV. Trimming removed 7 bases at V and 11 bases at J, with 20 bases between. The DNA of the CDR3 is TGTGCCAGCACCTCAGCTCCTAGCTTACGGGCTTTCTTT. Protein: CASTSAPSLRAFF.

This chain uses TRBV5-1 with TRBJ2-3; 9 bases fit TRBD2. Germline-derived CDR1 and CDR2 are SGHRS and YFSETQ. The CDR3 runs 18 residues. The V segment lost 4 bases and the J segment 4 bases; nucleotides outside the gene matches: 16. DNA of the CDR3: TGCGCCAGCAGCCGGGCGGGGGATAGCGGGAGCCTGGCAGATACGCAGTATTTT. This codes for CASSRAGDSGSLADTQYF.

Ten or more counts support this clonotype. The chain links TRBV12-3 or TRBV12-4 to TRBJ2-1, with D possibly TRBD1 on 6 matching bases. The CDR3 is 15 residues long. Trimming stripped 3 bases from V and 1 base from J, with 10 bases between. CDR3 protein: CASSFGTPSYNEQFF. CDR3 sequence (DNA): TGTGCCAGCAGTTTCGGGACACCGTCCTACAATGAGCAGTTCTTC.

This clonotype was seen ten or more times. The V and J genes are TRBV27 and TRBJ1-4; D perhaps matches TRBD1 (5 bases). Trimming removed 4 bases from V and 8 bases from J, with 11 bases in between. The CDR3 is 13 amino acids. Per germline, CDR1 MNHEY and CDR2 SMNVEV (reference sequence). CDR3 DNA sequence: TGTGCCAGCAGTTATTCAGGGTTCGAAAAACTGTTTTTT. Protein: CASSYSGFEKLFF.

Regarding this clonotype: The CDR3 does not end in the conserved phenylalanine or tryptophan, so this is likely a read error. V and J are TRBV11-2 and TRBJ2-1; 7 bases align to TRBD2. Germline V gene lookup returns CDR1 SGHAT and CDR2 FQNNGV. The length of the CDR3 is 12 residues. The junction had 5 bases not matched to a gene; V was cut back by 5 bases and J by 10 bases. CDR3 coding DNA: TGTGCCAGCAGCCCTCTGGGGGGGGAGCAGTTCGTC. Translation gives CASSPLGGEQFV.

CDR3 residues: CASRPGTSGFVGELFF. CDR3 nucleotides: TGTGCCAGCAGACCGGGGACTAGCGGGTTTGTCGGGGAGCTGTTTTTT. V gene TRBV12-3 or TRBV12-4 combines with J gene TRBJ2-2; 12 bases line up with TRBD2. The CDR3 runs 16 residues. The V gene end was trimmed by 6 bases and the J gene end by 7 bases; junction bases not matched to a gene: 9.